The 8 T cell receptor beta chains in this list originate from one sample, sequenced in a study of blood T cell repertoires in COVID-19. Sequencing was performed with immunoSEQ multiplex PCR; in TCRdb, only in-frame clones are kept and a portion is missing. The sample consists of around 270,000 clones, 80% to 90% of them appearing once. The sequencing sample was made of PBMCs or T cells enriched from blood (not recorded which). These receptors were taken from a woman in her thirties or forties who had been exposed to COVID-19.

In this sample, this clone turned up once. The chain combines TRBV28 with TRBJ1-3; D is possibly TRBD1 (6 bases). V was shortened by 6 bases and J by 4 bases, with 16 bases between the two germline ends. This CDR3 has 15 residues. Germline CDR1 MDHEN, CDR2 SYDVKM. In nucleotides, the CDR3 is TGTGCCAGCAGCTCGTCCCTAACAGGGGGAAACACCATATATTTT. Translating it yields CASSSSLTGGNTIYF.

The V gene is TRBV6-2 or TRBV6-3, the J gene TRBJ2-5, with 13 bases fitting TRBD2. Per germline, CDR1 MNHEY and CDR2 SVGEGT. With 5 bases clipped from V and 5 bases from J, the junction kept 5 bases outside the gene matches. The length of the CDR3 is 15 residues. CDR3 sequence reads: CASSRTSGGSETQYF. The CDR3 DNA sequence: TGTGCCAGCAGTCGGACTAGCGGGGGCTCGGAGACCCAGTACTTC.

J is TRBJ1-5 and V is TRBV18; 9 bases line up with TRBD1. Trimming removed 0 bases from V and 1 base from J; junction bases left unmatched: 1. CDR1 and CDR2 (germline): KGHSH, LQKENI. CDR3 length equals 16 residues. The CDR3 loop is CASSPPGTGSNQPQHF. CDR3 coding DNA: TGTGCCAGCTCACCACCAGGGACAGGGAGCAATCAGCCCCAGCATTTT.

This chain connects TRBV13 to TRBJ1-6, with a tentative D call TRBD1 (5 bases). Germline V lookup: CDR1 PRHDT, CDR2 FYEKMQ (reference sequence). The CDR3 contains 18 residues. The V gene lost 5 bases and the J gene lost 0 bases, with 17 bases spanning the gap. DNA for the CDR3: TGTGCCAGCAGCCAAAGGCCAGGGCTCGACTCCTATAATTCACCCCTCCACTTT. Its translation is CASSQRPGLDSYNSPLHF.

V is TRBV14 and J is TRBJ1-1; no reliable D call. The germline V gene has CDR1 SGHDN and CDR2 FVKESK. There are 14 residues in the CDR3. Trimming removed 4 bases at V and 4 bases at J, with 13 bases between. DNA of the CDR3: TGTGCCAGCAGCCGAGTCAGGTCGGTCACTGAAGCTTTCTTT. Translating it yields CASSRVRSVTEAFF.

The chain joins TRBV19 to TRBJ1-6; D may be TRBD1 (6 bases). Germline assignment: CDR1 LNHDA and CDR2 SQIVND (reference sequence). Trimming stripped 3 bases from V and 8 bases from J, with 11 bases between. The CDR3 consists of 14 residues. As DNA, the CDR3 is TGTGCCAGTAGTATTCGGGACACAGATTCACCCCTCCACTTT. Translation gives CASSIRDTDSPLHF.

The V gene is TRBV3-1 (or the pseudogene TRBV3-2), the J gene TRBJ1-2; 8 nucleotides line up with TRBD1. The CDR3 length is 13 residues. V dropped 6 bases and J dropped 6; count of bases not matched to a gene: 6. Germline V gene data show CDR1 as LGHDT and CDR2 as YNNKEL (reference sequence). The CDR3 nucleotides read TGTGCCAGCAGACCACAGGGGGGAGATGGCTACACCTTC. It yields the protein CASRPQGGDGYTF.

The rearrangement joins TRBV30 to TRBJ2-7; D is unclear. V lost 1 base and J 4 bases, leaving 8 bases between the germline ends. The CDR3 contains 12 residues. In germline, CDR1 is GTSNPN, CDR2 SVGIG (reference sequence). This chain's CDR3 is CAWSDVRYEQYF. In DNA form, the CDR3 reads TGTGCCTGGAGTGATGTCAGATACGAGCAGTACTTC.